The clone carrying this TCR beta chain has just a few counts. Antigen specificity is unknown. CDR3 length: 12 residues. CDR1 SGHTA and CDR2 FQGNSA come from the germline V gene. V was shortened by 11 bases and J by 5 bases, with 16 bases between the two germline ends. Building the TCR beta libraries relied on iRepertoire HTBI primers, and CDR3 regions underwent Arm-PCR. One entry per CDR3 protein results from TCRdb running MiXCR on the multiplex PCR reads. The data contain 400,000 to 650,000 distinct CDR3 sequences, 16% of them singletons. This sample is part of a study of regulatory T cells in long-lasting Graves disease. Noted time point: newly diagnosed GD, antithyroid drugs for less than 3 months. RNA extracted from PBMCs served as the sequencing template. Patients met American Thyroid Association criteria for Graves' disease. General study points: Among the persistent patients, 2,500 to 3,000 public clonotypes were shared, more than the approximately 1,000 shared among new patients. Under persistent disease, TRBV28, TRBJ1-2 and TRBJ2-5 were used preferentially.

These data were also filed under a second study, of T cells in Graves' hyperthyroidism and ophthalmopathy.

The receptor was isolated from a middle-aged woman with Graves disease. Sequenced here: peripheral blood mononuclear cells (PBMCs), sampled at new diagnosis, from a patient treated with antithyroid drugs. This sequence joins TRBV7-2 and TRBJ2-7, with D maybe TRBD2 (5 bases). CDR3 in amino acids: CASRVGSNEQYF. The CDR3 DNA follows: TGTGCCTCCCGGGTAGGGAGTAACGAGCAGTACTTC.